This entry lists 8 T cell receptor beta chains sequenced from one sample in a study of T cell clonality in common variable immunodeficiency. The study, taken as a whole, reports: Common variable immunodeficiency TCR beta sequences reportedly had fewer deletions and N-nucleotide insertions.

These receptors are not linked to any known antigen. Libraries were prepared by immunoSEQ multiplex PCR; TCRdb keeps only in-frame clonotypes and omits some of them. Observed in the sample are some 11,000 clones, none of them singletons. Sequenced input: peripheral blood mononuclear cells. Every receptor here comes from a human donor with common variable immunodeficiency.

In regard to this clone: The CDR3 end lies 3 residues beyond the end of the read and is filled in from the germline J gene. The rearrangement links TRBV5-1 to TRBJ1-2, with 8 bases identical to TRBD1. Germline V gene lookup returns CDR1 SGHRS and CDR2 YFSETQ. The CDR3 is 15 amino acids. Trimming took 0 bases from V and 4 from J; bases not matched to a gene: 5. CDR3 residues: CASSLVTGAGYGYTF. CDR3 DNA (partial): TGCGCCAGCAGCTTGGTGACAGGGGCCGGCTATGGC. Looking up the rest from reference TRBV5-1 and TRBJ1-2 gives the full variable domain: KAGVTQTPRYLIKTRGQQVTLSCSPISGHRSVSWYQQTPGQGLQFLFEYFSETQRNKGNFPGRFSGRQFSNSRSEMNVSTLELGDSALYLCASSLVTGAGYGYTFGSGTRLTVV.

As regards this clone: The read is 3 residues too short to cover the CDR3 end, so that end is filled in from the germline J gene. The V and J genes are TRBV18 and TRBJ2-7; 15 bases match TRBD2. Losses at the gene ends were 8 bases for V and 2 bases for J; bases not matched to a gene: 1. CDR1 and CDR2 (germline): KGHSH, LQKENI. The CDR3 has 14 residues. The sequenced CDR3 bases are TGTGCCAGCGGGACTAGCGGGAGGACCTACGAG. Encoded protein: CASGTSGRTYE. The whole CDR3 sequence is CASGTSGRTYEQYF.

The CDR3 bases that were read are TGCAGTGCTAGAGACCCGTGGGACAGCTCCTACAATGAG. The encoded protein is CSARDPWDSSYNE. The whole CDR3 is CSARDPWDSSYNEQFF. The gene calls are TRBV20-1 and TRBJ2-1; 7 bases fit TRBD1. The read terminates 3 residues before the CDR3 end, so the remaining end is supplied by the germline J gene. The length of the CDR3 is 16 residues. The V gene end was trimmed by 0 bases and the J gene end by 0 bases; junction bases not matched to a gene: 5. Germline V lookup: CDR1 DFQATT, CDR2 SNEGSKA (reference sequence).

Partial CDR3 DNA: TGTGCCAGCTCACGCCGTGGGGGCGGCACAGATACG. This encodes CASSRRGGGTDT. The entire CDR3 sequence reads CASSRRGGGTDTQYF. The rearrangement links TRBV18 to TRBJ2-3, with a possible D match to TRBD1 (6 bases). The missing CDR3 end, 3 residues past where the read stops, is filled in from the germline J gene. V was shortened by 4 bases and J by 1 base, with 12 bases between the two germline ends. Germline CDR1 reads KGHSH; CDR2 reads LQKENI. This CDR3 is built from 15 residues.

Notes on this clone: Read coverage stops 3 residues before the CDR3 terminus; the germline J gene supplies the remainder. The rearrangement links TRBV20-1 to TRBJ1-6; 8 bases are a match to TRBD1. The J segment lost 7 bases and the V segment lost 0 bases, leaving 8 bases of the junction unmatched. Germline CDR1 is DFQATT and CDR2 is SNEGSKA (reference sequence). The CDR3 runs to 16 residues. Partial CDR3 DNA: TGCAGTGCTAGAGACCGCGGGACAGGTATCAATTCACCC. Encoded protein: CSARDRGTGINSP. The CDR3 reads in full as CSARDRGTGINSPLHF.

In this sample, this clone turned up a few times. The read gets to within 3 residues of the CDR3 end, and the germline J gene fills in the rest. This chain connects TRBV18 to TRBJ2-6, with D perhaps TRBD2 (6 bases). The germline gives CDR1 KGHSH, CDR2 LQKENI. The CDR3 spans 15 residues. V was trimmed by 2 bases and J by 4 bases, leaving 9 bases between them. Partial CDR3 DNA: TGTGCCAGCTCACCAAAGGCGGGGGGGGCCAACGTC. This translates into CASSPKAGGANV. The CDR3 reads in full as CASSPKAGGANVLTF.

Relative to its sample, this clone is medium-sized. The DNA ends 3 residues before the CDR3 does, and the rest of the CDR3 is filled in from the germline J gene. V is TRBV5-1 and J is TRBJ2-5, with D possibly matching TRBD2 (6 bases). V lost 7 bases, J lost 7 bases, and 20 bases lay in between. Germline V lookup: CDR1 SGHRS, CDR2 YFSETQ. This CDR3 region has 14 residues. Incomplete CDR3 DNA: TGCGCCAGCGGGTCGGGACTTACAAGAGGGACC. It encodes CASGSGLTRGT. The full CDR3 is CASGSGLTRGTQYF. The full variable domain, with the rest looked up from reference TRBV5-1 and TRBJ2-5, is KAGVTQTPRYLIKTRGQQVTLSCSPISGHRSVSWYQQTPGQGLQFLFEYFSETQRNKGNFPGRFSGRQFSNSRSEMNVSTLELGDSALYLCASGSGLTRGTQYFGPGTRLLVL.

This clone was seen a handful of times. The CDR3 end falls 3 residues outside the read, so it is completed with the germline J gene. This rearrangement joins TRBV11-3 to TRBJ2-3; tentatively, D is TRBD1 (6 bases). The germline CDR1 and CDR2 sequences are SGHNT and YENEEA. The length of the CDR3 is 14 residues. Trimming cost V 3 bases and J 0 bases, with 7 bases left between them. The CDR3 bases that were read are TGTGCCAGCAGCTTGGGGGCTAGCACAGATACG. Translated, it gives CASSLGASTDT. The CDR3 in its entirety is CASSLGASTDTQYF.